The T cell receptor beta chain under discussion was sequenced for a study of T cell responses to AZD1222 COVID-19 vaccine. The assay was immunoSEQ multiplex PCR, and TCRdb's table has in-frame clones only and misses some. In the table there are about 110,000 clones, roughly 84% of which are singletons. Study-level points and caveats: Donors in the cohort were predominantly white British and more often female, and clonal diversity was possibly underestimated.

In this sample, this clone turned up once. What it binds is unknown. Losses at the gene ends were 7 bases for V and 3 bases for J; bases not matched to a gene: 6. The CDR3 has 14 amino acids. CDR1 and CDR2 (germline): LNHNV, YYDKDF (reference sequence). The sequences come from peripheral blood, collected on day 0 of AZD1222 vaccination. The TCR originated in an adult in good health. The V gene is TRBV15, the J gene TRBJ2-1, with 7 nucleotides matching TRBD1. In DNA form, the CDR3 reads TGTGCCACCACACTGGACAGGCTCTACAATGAGCAGTTCTTC. It encodes CATTLDRLYNEQFF.